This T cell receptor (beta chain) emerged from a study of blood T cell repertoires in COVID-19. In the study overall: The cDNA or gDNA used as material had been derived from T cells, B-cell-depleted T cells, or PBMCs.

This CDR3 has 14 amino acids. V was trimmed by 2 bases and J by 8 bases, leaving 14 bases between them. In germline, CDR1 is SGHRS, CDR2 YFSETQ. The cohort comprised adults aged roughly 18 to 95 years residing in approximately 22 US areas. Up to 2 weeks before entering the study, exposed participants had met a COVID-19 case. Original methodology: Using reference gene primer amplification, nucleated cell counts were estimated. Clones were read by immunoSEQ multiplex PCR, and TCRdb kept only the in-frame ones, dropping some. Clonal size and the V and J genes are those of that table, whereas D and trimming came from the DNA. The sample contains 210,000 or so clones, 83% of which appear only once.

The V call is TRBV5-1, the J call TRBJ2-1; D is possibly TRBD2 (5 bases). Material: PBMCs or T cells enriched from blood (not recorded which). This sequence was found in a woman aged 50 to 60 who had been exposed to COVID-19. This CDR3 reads CASSFGVASDEQFF. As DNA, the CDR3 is TGCGCCAGCAGCTTCGGGGTCGCAAGCGATGAGCAGTTCTTC.